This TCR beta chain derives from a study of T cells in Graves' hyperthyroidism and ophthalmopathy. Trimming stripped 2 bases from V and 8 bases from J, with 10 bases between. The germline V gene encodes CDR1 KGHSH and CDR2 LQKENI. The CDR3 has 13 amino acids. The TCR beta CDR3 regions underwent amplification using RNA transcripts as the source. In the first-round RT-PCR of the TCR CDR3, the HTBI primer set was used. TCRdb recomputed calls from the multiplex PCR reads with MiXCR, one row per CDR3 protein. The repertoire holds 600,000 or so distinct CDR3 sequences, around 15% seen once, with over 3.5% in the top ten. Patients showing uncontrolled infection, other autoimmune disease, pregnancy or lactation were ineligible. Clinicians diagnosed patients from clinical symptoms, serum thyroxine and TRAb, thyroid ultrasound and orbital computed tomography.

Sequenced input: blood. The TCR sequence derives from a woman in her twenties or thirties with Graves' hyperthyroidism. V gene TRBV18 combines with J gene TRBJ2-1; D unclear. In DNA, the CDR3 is TGTGCCAGCTCACCAGGTCAGCTTTATGAGCAGTTCTTC. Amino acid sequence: CASSPGQLYEQFF. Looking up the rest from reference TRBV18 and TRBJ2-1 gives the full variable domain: NAGVMQNPRHLVRRRGQEARLRCSPMKGHSHVYWYRQLPEEGLKFMVYLQKENIIDESGMPKERFSAEFPKEGPSILRIQQVVRGDSAAYFCASSPGQLYEQFFGPGTRLTVL.